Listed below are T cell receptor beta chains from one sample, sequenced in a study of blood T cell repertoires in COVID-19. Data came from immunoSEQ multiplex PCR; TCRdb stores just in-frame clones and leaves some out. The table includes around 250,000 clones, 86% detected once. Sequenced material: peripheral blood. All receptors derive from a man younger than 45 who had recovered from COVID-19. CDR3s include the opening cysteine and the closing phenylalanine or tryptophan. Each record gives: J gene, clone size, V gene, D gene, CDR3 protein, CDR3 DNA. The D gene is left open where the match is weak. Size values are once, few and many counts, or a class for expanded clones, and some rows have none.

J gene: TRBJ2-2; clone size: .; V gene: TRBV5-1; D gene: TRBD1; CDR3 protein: CASSGTGATGELFF; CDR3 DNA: TGCGCCAGCAGCGGGACAGGGGCCACCGGGGAGCTGTTTTTT
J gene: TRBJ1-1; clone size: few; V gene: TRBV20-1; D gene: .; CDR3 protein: CSASGGTEAFF; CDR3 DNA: TGCAGTGCTAGCGGGGGAACTGAAGCTTTCTTT
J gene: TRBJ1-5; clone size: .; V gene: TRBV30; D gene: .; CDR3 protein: CAWSVRGLGPQHF; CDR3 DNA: TGTGCCTGGAGTGTACGAGGGTTGGGGCCCCAGCATTTT
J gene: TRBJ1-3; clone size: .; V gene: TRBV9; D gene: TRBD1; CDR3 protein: CASSVGTGTPSGNTIYF; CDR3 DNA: TGTGCCAGCAGCGTCGGGACAGGGACCCCCTCTGGAAACACCATATATTTT
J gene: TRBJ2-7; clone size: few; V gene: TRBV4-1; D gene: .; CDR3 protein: CASSHRLYYEQYF; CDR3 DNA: TGCGCCAGCAGCCATCGACTCTATTACGAGCAGTACTTC
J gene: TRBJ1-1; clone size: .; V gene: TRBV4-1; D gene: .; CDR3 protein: CASSSGLLRTEAFF; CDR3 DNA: TGCGCCAGCAGCTCCGGACTCCTCAGAACTGAAGCTTTCTTT
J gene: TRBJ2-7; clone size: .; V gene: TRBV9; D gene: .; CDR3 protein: CASSVATTTVFYEQYF; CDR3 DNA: TGTGCCAGCAGCGTAGCTACGACTACGGTGTTCTACGAGCAGTACTTC
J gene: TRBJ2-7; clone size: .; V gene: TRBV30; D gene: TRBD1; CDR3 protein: CAWSVPGQVRSYEQYF; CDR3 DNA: TGTGCCTGGAGTGTCCCTGGACAGGTACGCTCCTACGAGCAGTACTTC
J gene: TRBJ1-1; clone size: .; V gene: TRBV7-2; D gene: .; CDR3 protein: CASSPPTGNTEAFF; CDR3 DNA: TGTGCCAGCAGCCCTCCGACAGGGAACACTGAAGCTTTCTTT
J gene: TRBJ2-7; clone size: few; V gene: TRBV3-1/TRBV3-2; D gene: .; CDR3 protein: CASSLVLAPSYEQYF; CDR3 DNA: TGTGCCAGCAGCCTTGTCCTAGCGCCGTCCTACGAGCAGTACTTC
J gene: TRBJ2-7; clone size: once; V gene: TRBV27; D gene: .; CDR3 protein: CASSRYGTQYEQYF; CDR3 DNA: TGTGCCAGCAGCCGATACGGGACACAATACGAGCAGTACTTC
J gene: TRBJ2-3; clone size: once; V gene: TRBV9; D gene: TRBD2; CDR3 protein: CASSVLHGTSVGDTQYF; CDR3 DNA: TGTGCCAGCAGCGTACTGCATGGGACTAGCGTAGGCGATACGCAGTATTTT
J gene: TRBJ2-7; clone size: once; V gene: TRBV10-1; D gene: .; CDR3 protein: CASSTDSYEQYF; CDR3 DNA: TGCGCCAGCAGTACAGATTCCTACGAGCAGTACTTC
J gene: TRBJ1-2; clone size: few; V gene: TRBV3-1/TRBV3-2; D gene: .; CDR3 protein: CASSHYYGYTF; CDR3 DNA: TGTGCCAGCAGCCACTACTATGGCTACACCTTC
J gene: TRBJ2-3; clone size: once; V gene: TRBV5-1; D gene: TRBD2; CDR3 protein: CASSGGVHFTDTQYF; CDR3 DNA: TGCGCCAGCAGTGGGGGGGTTCACTTCACAGATACGCAGTATTTT
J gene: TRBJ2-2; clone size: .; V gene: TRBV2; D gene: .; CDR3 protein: CASRGDSFGGELFF; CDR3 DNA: TGTGCCAGCAGGGGGGACTCCTTCGGCGGGGAGCTGTTTTTT
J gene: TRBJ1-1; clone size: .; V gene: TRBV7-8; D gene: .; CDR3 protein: CASSLGNRARIETEAFF; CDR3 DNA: TGTGCCAGCAGCTTAGGGAACAGGGCACGGATTGAAACTGAAGCTTTCTTT
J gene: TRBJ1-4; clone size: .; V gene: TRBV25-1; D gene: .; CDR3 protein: CASSKLATNEKLFF; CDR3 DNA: TGTGCCAGCAGTAAGCTTGCAACTAATGAAAAACTGTTTTTT
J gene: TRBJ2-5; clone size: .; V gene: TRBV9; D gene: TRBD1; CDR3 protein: CASSVGLDGTGTQETQYF; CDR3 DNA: TGTGCCAGCAGCGTAGGATTAGATGGGACAGGGACACAAGAGACCCAGTACTTC
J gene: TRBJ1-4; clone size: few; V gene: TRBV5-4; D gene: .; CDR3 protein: CASRDTSWGNEKLFF; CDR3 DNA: TGTGCCAGCCGGGACACATCCTGGGGTAATGAAAAACTGTTTTTT
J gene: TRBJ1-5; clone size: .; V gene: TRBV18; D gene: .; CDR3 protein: CASSPEAKAQHF; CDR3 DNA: TGTGCCAGCTCACCCGAGGCGAAGGCCCAGCATTTT
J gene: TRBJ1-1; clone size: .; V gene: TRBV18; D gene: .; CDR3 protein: CASSPMEVEAFF; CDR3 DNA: TGTGCCAGCTCACCAATGGAGGTTGAAGCTTTCTTT
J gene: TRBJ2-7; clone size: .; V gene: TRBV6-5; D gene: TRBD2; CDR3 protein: CASSYGLAGGVYEQYF; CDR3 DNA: TGTGCCAGCAGTTACGGACTAGCGGGGGGGGTCTACGAGCAGTACTTC
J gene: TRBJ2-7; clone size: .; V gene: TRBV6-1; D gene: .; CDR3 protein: CASSEGGGAQEQYF; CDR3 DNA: TGTGCCAGCAGTGAAGGGGGCGGGGCACAGGAGCAGTACTTC
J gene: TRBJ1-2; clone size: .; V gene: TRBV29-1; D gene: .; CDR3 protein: CSVEEGGWDYTF; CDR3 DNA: TGCAGCGTTGAAGAAGGAGGGTGGGACTACACCTTC
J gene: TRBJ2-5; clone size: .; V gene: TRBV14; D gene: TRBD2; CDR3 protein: CASSHYGGLAEETQYF; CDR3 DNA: TGTGCCAGCAGCCATTACGGGGGACTAGCTGAAGAGACCCAGTACTTC
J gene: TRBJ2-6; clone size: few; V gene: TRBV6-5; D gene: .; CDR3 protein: CASGRGHSGANVLTF; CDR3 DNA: TGTGCCAGCGGAAGAGGGCACTCTGGGGCCAACGTCCTGACTTTC
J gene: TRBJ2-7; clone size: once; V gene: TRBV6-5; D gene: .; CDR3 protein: CASSYWAGASYEQYF; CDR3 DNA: TGTGCCAGCAGTTACTGGGCAGGTGCCTCCTACGAGCAGTACTTC
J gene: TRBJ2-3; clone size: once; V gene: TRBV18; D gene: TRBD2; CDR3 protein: CASSPMVAGASPGDTQYF; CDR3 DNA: TGTGCCAGCTCACCGATGGTAGCGGGGGCCTCGCCGGGAGATACGCAGTATTTT
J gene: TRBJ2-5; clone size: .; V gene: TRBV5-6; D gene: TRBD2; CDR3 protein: CASSLGTSGEVETQYF; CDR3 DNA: TGTGCCAGCAGCTTAGGTACTAGCGGGGAGGTCGAGACCCAGTACTTC
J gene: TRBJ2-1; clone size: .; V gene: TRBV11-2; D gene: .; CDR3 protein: CASSPSETVYNEQFF; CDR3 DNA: TGTGCCAGCAGCCCCTCGGAAACAGTCTACAATGAGCAGTTCTTC
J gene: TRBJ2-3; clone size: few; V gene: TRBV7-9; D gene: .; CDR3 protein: CASSLDLARTDTQYF; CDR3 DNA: TGTGCCAGCAGCTTAGACTTAGCGCGCACAGATACGCAGTATTTT
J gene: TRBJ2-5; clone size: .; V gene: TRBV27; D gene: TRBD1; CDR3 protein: CASRKQGQETQYF; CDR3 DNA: TGTGCCAGCAGAAAACAGGGGCAAGAGACCCAGTACTTC
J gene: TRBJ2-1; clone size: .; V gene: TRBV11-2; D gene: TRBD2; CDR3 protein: CASTYSGVPYNEQFF; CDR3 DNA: TGTGCCAGCACCTATAGCGGGGTCCCCTACAATGAGCAGTTCTTC
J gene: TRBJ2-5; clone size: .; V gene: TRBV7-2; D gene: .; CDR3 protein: CASKLQGGSFPETQYF; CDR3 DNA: TGTGCCAGCAAATTACAGGGGGGGTCTTTTCCAGAGACCCAGTACTTC